The 15 T cell receptor beta chains reported below all come from one sample, sequenced in a study of T cells expressing NK-cell markers. From its re-call of the 5' RACE reads, TCRdb lists each CDR3 protein once, without DNA. The data show over 100,000 distinct CDR3 sequences, and the top ten clones hold less than 20%. The sample taken for sequencing was blood T cells: a sorted CD56 or NKG2C T cell subset, CD4+ or CD8+ T cells, or bulk PBMC T cells (not recorded which). Every receptor here comes from a woman aged 18 to 69 in good health.

The rearrangement joins TRBV27 to TRBJ1-5; TCRdb picks TRBD1, but there is no DNA to check that call. CDR3 length equals 16 residues. Germline assignment: CDR1 MNHEY and CDR2 SMNVEV (reference sequence). The CDR3 here is CASSPRQPDSNQPQHF.

The V call is TRBV20-1, the J call TRBJ1-4. The germline CDR1 and CDR2 sequences are DFQATT and SNEGSKA (reference sequence). This CDR3 is 13 amino acids long. CDR3 in amino acids: CSAASRRNEKLFF.

The V call is TRBV27, the J call TRBJ2-5; checking the TCRdb D call of TRBD2 is not possible without DNA. Per germline, CDR1 MNHEY and CDR2 SMNVEV (reference sequence). The CDR3 runs to 16 residues. CDR3 sequence: CASSLSAGRFGETQYF.

This rearrangement joins TRBV15 to TRBJ2-1; TCRdb gives TRBD1 as the D gene, but with no DNA this cannot be confirmed. CDR3 size: 17 residues. Germline CDR1 and CDR2: LNHNV and YYDKDF (reference sequence). CDR3 region: CATSRDLWDRDNDEQFF.

This chain's CDR3 is CASSPPQGIEQYF. This chain uses TRBV9 with TRBJ2-7; checking the TCRdb D call of TRBD1 is not possible without DNA. This CDR3 region has 13 residues. Per germline, CDR1 SGDLS and CDR2 YYNGEE. The full variable domain, with the rest looked up from reference TRBV9 and TRBJ2-7, is DSGVTQTPKHLITATGQRVTLRCSPRSGDLSVYWYQQSLDQGLQFLIQYYNGEERAKGNILERFSAQQFPDLHSELNLSSLELGDSALYFCASSPPQGIEQYFGPGTRLTVT.

The CDR3 here is CASSSGDSQETQYF. V is TRBV12-3 or TRBV12-4 and J is TRBJ2-5; TCRdb outputs TRBD1, but without DNA this stays unchecked. This CDR3 has 14 amino acids.

The J gene is TRBJ2-2, the V gene TRBV5-6; TCRdb's D call of TRBD1 is untestable without DNA. This CDR3 is built from 18 residues. Germline V gene data show CDR1 as SGHDT and CDR2 as YYEEEE. Here the CDR3 reads CASSFPFRGPQNTGELFF.

The V gene is TRBV4-3, the J gene TRBJ2-7; TCRdb reports TRBD1, a call that lacks DNA to check it against. Germline CDR1 reads LGHNA; CDR2 reads YSLEER. The CDR3 is 15 residues long. The CDR3 spells CASSQSAGTEYEQYF.

This chain links TRBV11-1 with TRBJ2-1; as DNA is missing, the TRBD2 call by TCRdb cannot be tested. CDR3 size: 18 residues. The germline CDR1 and CDR2 sequences are SGHAT and FQDESV (reference sequence). CDR3 loop: CASSFPRTSGGVDNEQFF.

V and J are TRBV12-3 or TRBV12-4 and TRBJ2-2; TCRdb returns TRBD2, unconfirmable since there is no DNA. CDR3 length: 16 amino acids. The CDR3 spells CASSPTSGVYTGELFF.

The V gene is TRBV7-9, the J gene TRBJ1-5; the TCRdb D gene call, TRBD1, has no DNA to confirm it. Germline-derived CDR1 and CDR2 are SEHNR and FQNEAQ (reference sequence). The length of the CDR3 is 16 residues. The CDR3 protein is CASSLGQGGSNQPQHF.

The chain couples TRBV27 to TRBJ2-1. CDR1 is MNHEY and CDR2 is SMNVEV in the germline V gene (reference sequence). The CDR3 covers 14 residues. The CDR3 loop is CASSGSDSYNEQFF.

Considering frequency, this clonotype is medium-sized. V gene TRBV20-1 combines with J gene TRBJ2-7. The CDR3 spans 11 residues. The germline gives CDR1 DFQATT, CDR2 SNEGSKA (reference sequence). CDR3 region: CSGTDSYEQYF.

The chain links TRBV25-1 to TRBJ1-1. The CDR3 runs to 11 residues. Germline assignment: CDR1 MGHDK and CDR2 SYGVNS. CDR3: CASSEISEAFF.

The rearrangement links TRBV25-1 to TRBJ2-3; TCRdb reports TRBD2, a call that lacks DNA to check it against. Germline V gives CDR1 MGHDK, CDR2 SYGVNS. The CDR3 has 15 amino acids. This CDR3 reads CASSERLADTDTQYF.